Below, 25 T cell receptor beta chains from the same sample are listed, as sequenced in a study of cytomegalovirus exposure and HLA in healthy donors. Use of 60 Vbeta and 13 Jbeta primers characterized the PCR. The method was immunoSEQ multiplex PCR; TCRdb's version includes in-frame clones alone and lacks a portion of them. The sample yields some 140,000 clones, about 80% seen once. Material for sequencing was PBMCs. Receptors originate from a male donor in good health and CMV-seropositive.

The rearrangement uses TRBV7-3 and TRBJ2-1; D perhaps matches TRBD2 (5 bases). Trimming shortened V by 7 bases and J by 0 bases, and 10 bases separated the two germline ends. Looked up from germline, CDR1 is SGHTA and CDR2 is FQGTGA. The CDR3 totals 14 residues. The CDR3 coding sequence is TGTGCCAGCACCGGCCGGGACTCCTACAATGAGCAGTTCTTC. Translating it yields CASTGRDSYNEQFF.

The chain couples TRBV7-3 to TRBJ1-1; D remains ambiguous. The ends were cut back, 0 bases at V and 5 bases at J, with 10 bases in the middle. The CDR3 runs to 14 residues. Germline CDR1 reads SGHTA; CDR2 reads FQGTGA. The CDR3 sequence is CASSLTSGLTEAFF. The CDR3 nucleotides are TGTGCCAGCAGCTTAACATCCGGGTTGACTGAAGCTTTCTTT.

The gene calls are TRBV4-3 and TRBJ2-7; maybe TRBD2 (6 bases). The CDR3 contains 15 residues. Trimming shortened V by 0 bases and J by 2 bases, and 11 bases separated the two germline ends. CDR1 and CDR2 from the germline V gene are LGHNA and YSLEER. CDR3 in DNA: TGCGCCAGCAGCCAAGACGCGGGGATTCCCTACGAGCAGTACTTC. This sequence encodes CASSQDAGIPYEQYF.

This chain connects TRBV19 to TRBJ1-2, with 7 bases lining up with TRBD1. In germline, CDR1 is LNHDA, CDR2 SQIVND (reference sequence). The J segment lost 6 bases and the V segment lost 3 bases, leaving 10 bases of the junction unmatched. The CDR3 has 15 amino acids. CDR3 amino acids: CASSIVPNRGDGYTF. CDR3 in DNA: TGTGCCAGTAGTATCGTCCCCAACAGGGGCGATGGCTACACCTTC. The full variable domain, completed using reference TRBV19 and TRBJ1-2, is DGGITQSPKYLFRKEGQNVTLSCEQNLNHDAMYWYRQDPGQGLRLIYYSQIVNDFQKGDIAEGYSVSREKKESFPLTVTSAQKNPTAFYLCASSIVPNRGDGYTFGSGTRLTVV.

Only one count was recorded for this clone. V gene TRBV6-6 combines with J gene TRBJ2-5, with 8 positions matching TRBD2. The J call may be wrong; the DNA end is better matched by TRBJ2-7. Germline CDR1 MNHNY, CDR2 SVGAGI (reference sequence). This CDR3 has 15 residues. The CDR3 DNA reads TGTGCCAGCAGTCTAGCGGGTAATAGCTCCTACGAGCAGTACTTC. The encoded protein is CASSLAGNSSYEQYF.

This chain joins TRBV27 and TRBJ2-3; TRBD1 aligns across 8 bases. CDR3 length: 17 residues. The trim removed 6 bases at V and 2 bases at J, leaving 13 bases unmatched. The germline gives CDR1 MNHEY, CDR2 SMNVEV (reference sequence). The CDR3 loop reads CASRSGQAALITDTQYF. The CDR3 DNA follows: TGTGCCAGCAGATCGGGACAGGCGGCACTCATCACAGATACGCAGTATTTT.

The rearrangement links TRBV9 to TRBJ2-2; D may be TRBD1 (6 bases). Germline V CDR1 and CDR2: SGDLS, YYNGEE. V was cut by 0 bases and J by 1 base, with 7 bases left in between. This CDR3 contains 15 residues. The CDR3 DNA reads as TGTGCCAGCAGCGTAGCGACAGGGAACACCGGGGAGCTGTTTTTT. Translated: CASSVATGNTGELFF. Looking up the rest from reference TRBV9 and TRBJ2-2 gives the full variable domain: DSGVTQTPKHLITATGQRVTLRCSPRSGDLSVYWYQQSLDQGLQFLIQYYNGEERAKGNILERFSAQQFPDLHSELNLSSLELGDSALYFCASSVATGNTGELFFGEGSRLTVL.

The chain carries TRBV5-1 and TRBJ2-7; 11 positions agree with TRBD2. The CDR3 is 15 residues long. Germline V lookup: CDR1 SGHRS, CDR2 YFSETQ. The ends lost 3 bases at V and 7 bases at J; junction bases unmatched: 9. As DNA, the CDR3 is TGCGCCAGCAGCTCTCTGATTAGCGGGGGGGATGAGCAGTACTTC. This codes for CASSSLISGGDEQYF.

This chain connects TRBV27 to TRBJ2-1, with 7 bases identical to TRBD2. CDR1 is MNHEY, CDR2 SMNVEV, per germline (reference sequence). This CDR3 has 13 amino acids. CDR3 sequence reads: CASGTTSYNEQFF. CDR3 DNA sequence: TGTGCTTCGGGGACTACCTCCTACAATGAGCAGTTCTTC.

The chain combines TRBV5-1 with TRBJ2-5; TRBD2 agrees at 7 bases. Germline V CDR1 and CDR2: SGHRS, YFSETQ. V lost 7 bases and J lost 5; bases outside the gene matches: 8. This CDR3 region has 13 residues. The CDR3 protein is CASAMAGVETQYF. In DNA, the CDR3 is TGCGCCAGCGCTATGGCGGGGGTCGAGACCCAGTACTTC.

The rearrangement joins TRBV7-9 to TRBJ1-1; 10 bases are shared with TRBD1. The CDR3 is made up of 17 amino acids. The germline gives CDR1 SEHNR, CDR2 FQNEAQ (reference sequence). Trimming took 5 bases from V and 1 from J; bases not matched to a gene: 10. The CDR3 DNA reads as TGTGCCAGCAGCGCTAGGGACAGGGGCCCTTGGAACACTGAAGCTTTCTTT. Its protein is CASSARDRGPWNTEAFF. The full variable domain, completed using reference TRBV7-9 and TRBJ1-1, is DTGVSQNPRHKITKRGQNVTFRCDPISEHNRLYWYRQTLGQGPEFLTYFQNEAQLEKSRLLSDRFSAERPKGSFSTLEIQRTEQGDSAMYLCASSARDRGPWNTEAFFGQGTRLTVV.

This rearrangement joins TRBV4-1 to TRBJ2-7; D possibly corresponds to TRBD1 (6 bases). Per germline, CDR1 MGHRA and CDR2 YSYEKL. V lost 8 bases and J lost 7, with 24 bases in between. The CDR3 is made up of 15 amino acids. The CDR3 bases are TGCGCCAGCTCCAGCCTGACAGGCTCCGGCCGGGAGCAGTACTTC. Translated: CASSSLTGSGREQYF.

V is TRBV11-2 and J is TRBJ1-2; tentatively, D is TRBD1 (5 bases). Between the trimmed V and J ends, which lost 5 bases and 13 bases, there was a span of 23 bases. Germline values: CDR1 SGHAT, CDR2 FQNNGV. The CDR3 sequence is 14 residues long. The CDR3 is CASSPSRLLGVITF. The DNA of the CDR3 is TGTGCCAGCAGCCCCTCAAGGCTGCTAGGGGTTATCACCTTC.

The chain employs TRBV6-5 and TRBJ1-3; 7 nucleotides agree with TRBD1. This CDR3 region has 16 residues. The J segment lost 3 bases and the V segment lost 0 bases, leaving 5 bases of the junction unmatched. Per the germline V gene, CDR1 is MNHEY and CDR2 is SVGAGI. The CDR3, as DNA: TGTGCCAGCAGTTACTCTGACAGGGTCGGTGGAAACACCATATATTTT. It specifies CASSYSDRVGGNTIYF.

The chain recombines TRBV11-2 with TRBJ1-2; D remains unclear. V lost 5 bases and J lost 7, with 14 bases in between. The CDR3 loop spans 13 amino acids. Germline V lookup: CDR1 SGHAT, CDR2 FQNNGV. The CDR3 here is CASSPRLEGGYTF. The CDR3 DNA reads TGTGCCAGCAGCCCCCGCCTTGAGGGTGGCTACACCTTC.

This chain uses TRBV6-5 with TRBJ1-4; 7 bases match TRBD1. CDR3 length equals 12 residues. Germline V gives CDR1 MNHEY, CDR2 SVGAGI. With V trimmed by 6 bases and J by 8 bases, 3 bases remained unmatched. The CDR3 sequence is CASSPRGEKLFF. CDR3 coding DNA: TGTGCCAGCAGCCCCAGGGGGGAAAAACTGTTTTTT.

This chain connects TRBV5-1 to TRBJ2-7, with 11 positions matching TRBD1. The ends lost 3 bases at V and 6 bases at J; junction bases unmatched: 8. CDR1 SGHRS and CDR2 YFSETQ come from the germline V gene. This CDR3 region has 15 residues. CDR3 sequence (DNA): TGCGCCAGCAGCTCATTAACCGGGACAGGGGGCGAGCAGTACTTC. Its protein is CASSSLTGTGGEQYF.

This clone was found a few times. J is TRBJ2-2 and V is TRBV5-1; D remains unclear. Per germline, CDR1 SGHRS and CDR2 YFSETQ. The CDR3 runs 13 residues. V was pared by 3 bases and J by 2 bases, with 5 bases between. The CDR3: CASSSLNTGELFF. The DNA for the CDR3 is TGCGCCAGCAGCTCCCTTAACACCGGGGAGCTGTTTTTT.

This chain links TRBV25-1 with TRBJ2-1, with 10 bases that match TRBD2. The germline V gene has CDR1 MGHDK and CDR2 SYGVNS. Trimming at V came to 6 bases and at J to 6 bases, leaving 8 bases not matched to a gene. CDR3 length equals 15 residues. The CDR3 reads CASRATGTSANEQFF. The CDR3 DNA is TGTGCCAGCAGAGCTACCGGGACTAGCGCCAATGAGCAGTTCTTC.

The CDR3 protein is CASSPRGQSPLSGNTIYF. In nucleotides, the CDR3 is TGTGCCAGCAGCCCCCGGGGTCAAAGCCCCCTCTCTGGAAACACCATATATTTT. The chain is built from TRBV7-8 and TRBJ1-3; D remains unclear. V was shortened by 5 bases and J by 0 bases, with 20 bases between the two germline ends. CDR3 length equals 18 residues. Germline V CDR1 and CDR2: SGHVS, FQNEAQ.

The chain combines TRBV6-5 with TRBJ2-1, with D tentatively TRBD2 (5 bases). The length of the CDR3 is 14 residues. From germline, CDR1 is MNHEY and CDR2 SVGAGI. V lost 6 bases and J lost 2, with 11 bases in between. The CDR3 DNA is TGTGCCAGCAGCCGACTCGGGACCTACAATGAGCAGTTCTTC. This encodes CASSRLGTYNEQFF.

J is TRBJ2-3 and V is TRBV5-4; 15 bases map to TRBD2. The CDR3 spans 16 residues. Germline V lookup: CDR1 SGHNT, CDR2 YYREEE (reference sequence). V dropped 4 bases and J dropped 5; count of bases not matched to a gene: 5. CDR3 residues: CASSTEGLAGGDTQYF. CDR3 bases: TGTGCCAGCAGCACGGAGGGACTAGCGGGAGGAGATACGCAGTATTTT.

This sequence joins TRBV4-1 and TRBJ1-6; D gene unclear. V was cut by 3 bases and J by 10 bases, with 13 bases left in between. CDR1 is MGHRA, CDR2 YSYEKL, per germline. CDR3 size: 14 residues. The CDR3 bases are TGCGCCAGCAGCCACCCTCCCGGGGTCTCACCCCTCCACTTT. This sequence encodes CASSHPPGVSPLHF.

With regard to this clone: The sample has other DNA sequences that encode this CDR3 too. CDR3 sequence (DNA): TGTGCCAGCAGTTTGGCAGGGCCCTACGAGCAGTACTTC. Encoded protein: CASSLAGPYEQYF. The V and J genes are TRBV28 and TRBJ2-7, with a possible D match to TRBD1 (5 bases). Per germline, CDR1 MDHEN and CDR2 SYDVKM. This CDR3 is built from 13 residues. Trimming stripped 3 bases from V and 2 bases from J, with 8 bases between.

In its sample, this clone was seen once. The V and J genes are TRBV2 and TRBJ2-5; 8 nucleotides line up with TRBD2. Germline CDR1 reads SNHLY; CDR2 reads FYNNEI. CDR3 length: 14 amino acids. With V trimmed by 4 bases and J by 2 bases, 3 bases remained unmatched. Here the CDR3 reads CASSARGGQETQYF. In DNA form, the CDR3 reads TGTGCCAGCAGTGCCCGGGGGGGGCAAGAGACCCAGTACTTC.